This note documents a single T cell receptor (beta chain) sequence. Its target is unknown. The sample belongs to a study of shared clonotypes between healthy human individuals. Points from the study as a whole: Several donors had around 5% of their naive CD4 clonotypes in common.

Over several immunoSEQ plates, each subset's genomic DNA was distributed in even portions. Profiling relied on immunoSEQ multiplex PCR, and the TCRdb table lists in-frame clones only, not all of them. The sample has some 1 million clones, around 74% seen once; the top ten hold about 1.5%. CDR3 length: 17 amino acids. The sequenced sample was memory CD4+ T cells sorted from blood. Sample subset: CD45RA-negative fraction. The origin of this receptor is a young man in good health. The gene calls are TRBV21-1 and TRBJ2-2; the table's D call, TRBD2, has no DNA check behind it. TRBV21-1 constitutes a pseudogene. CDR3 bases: TGTGCCAGCGGGGAGGGGCCAGGGGTCTGCCACACCGGGGAGCTGTTTTTT. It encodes CASGEGPGVCHTGELFF.